The 18 T cell receptor beta chains below were found in one sample sequenced in a study of T cell changes during pregnancy in multiple sclerosis. This table comes from immunoSEQ multiplex PCR, and its TCRdb copy is limited to in-frame clones, with some not included. The data show about 80,000 clones, 92% seen once. Sequences were derived from peripheral blood, sampled before pregnancy. These receptors all stem from a female donor with multiple sclerosis, enrolled in a pregnancy study.

The V and J genes are TRBV6-5 and TRBJ1-2, with D possibly TRBD1 on 5 matching bases. The CDR3 has 15 residues. The germline CDR1 and CDR2 sequences are MNHEY and SVGAGI. V was shortened by 2 bases and J by 8 bases, with 18 bases between the two germline ends. The CDR3 DNA follows: TGTGCCAGCAGTTACACGGGGGACTCGGGCCAAGGCTACACCTTC. Translation gives CASSYTGDSGQGYTF.

This rearrangement joins TRBV4-1 to TRBJ2-5, with 10 bases matching TRBD2. Germline V gene sequence: CDR1 MGHRA, CDR2 YSYEKL. V gave up 5 bases and J gave up 3 bases; unmatched junction bases: 3. CDR3 length: 14 amino acids. The CDR3 DNA reads as TGCGCCAGCAGCGCTCTAGCGGGGGAAGAGACCCAGTACTTC. Its translation: CASSALAGEETQYF.

The chain combines TRBV2 with TRBJ2-1; the match to TRBD2 covers 9 bases. The CDR3 spans 15 residues. Per the germline V gene, CDR1 is SNHLY and CDR2 is FYNNEI. V lost 7 bases and J lost 3; bases outside the gene matches: 7. CDR3 in DNA: TGTGCCAGCACCATAAGCGGGGGGATCTACAATGAGCAGTTCTTC. The encoded protein is CASTISGGIYNEQFF.

The chain joins TRBV7-9 to TRBJ1-2; maybe TRBD1 (6 bases). There are 16 residues in the CDR3. The germline V gene has CDR1 SEHNR and CDR2 FQNEAQ (reference sequence). Trimming pared 5 bases from V and 5 bases from J, leaving 21 bases between. The CDR3 DNA reads as TGTGCCAGCAGCATTGACCGGGACATTTCATTTTATGGCTACACCTTC. Its translation: CASSIDRDISFYGYTF.

The chain links TRBV27 to TRBJ1-1; D possibly corresponds to TRBD1 (5 bases). CDR3 length equals 15 residues. Trimming stripped 0 bases from V and 7 bases from J, with 15 bases between. Germline CDR1 and CDR2: MNHEY and SMNVEV (reference sequence). CDR3 sequence (DNA): TGTGCCAGCAGTTTATCGGCGGGGGAAAGGGGTGAAGCTTTCTTT. Its translation: CASSLSAGERGEAFF.

This chain connects TRBV4-1 to TRBJ2-7, with 7 bases identical to TRBD1. The ends lost 2 bases at V and 4 bases at J; junction bases unmatched: 2. Germline CDR1 is MGHRA and CDR2 is YSYEKL. The CDR3 contains 13 residues. The CDR3, as DNA: TGCGCCAGCAGCCAATCACAGGGGTACGAGCAGTACTTC. This gives the protein CASSQSQGYEQYF.

The chain combines TRBV19 with TRBJ1-2, with 7 bases that match TRBD1. The CDR3 is 14 residues long. The germline V gene has CDR1 LNHDA and CDR2 SQIVND (reference sequence). Germline trimming cut 6 bases from V and 4 bases from J; bases unmatched to any gene: 8. For the CDR3, the DNA is TGTGCCAGTAGGCGTGAGACAGGGATCTATGGCTACACCTTC. Translating gives CASRRETGIYGYTF.

J is TRBJ1-1 and V is TRBV5-1; D is uncertain. Germline V gene lookup returns CDR1 SGHRS and CDR2 YFSETQ. V was pared by 0 bases and J by 3 bases, with 6 bases between. CDR3 size: 13 residues. CDR3 region: CASSLGAYTEAFF. CDR3 DNA sequence: TGCGCCAGCAGCTTGGGGGCTTACACTGAAGCTTTCTTT.

This chain uses TRBV7-6 with TRBJ2-7, with 8 bases lining up with TRBD1. The ends lost 3 bases at V and 0 bases at J; junction bases unmatched: 4. The CDR3 covers 15 residues. Germline-derived CDR1 and CDR2 are SGHVS and FNYEAQ. CDR3 nucleotide sequence: TGTGCCAGCAGCTTGGCAGGGGGCGACTCCTACGAGCAGTACTTC. Its translation is CASSLAGGDSYEQYF.

The V call is TRBV19, the J call TRBJ1-2; weak D call: TRBD1 (5 bases). The V gene lost 6 bases and the J gene lost 0 bases, with 5 bases spanning the gap. The CDR3 loop spans 12 amino acids. The germline V gene encodes CDR1 LNHDA and CDR2 SQIVND (reference sequence). DNA for the CDR3: TGTGCCAGTAGCAGGGCTAACTATGGCTACACCTTC. This translates into CASSRANYGYTF.

The chain couples TRBV6-4 to TRBJ2-1, with unresolved D. The CDR3 runs 15 residues. Germline CDR1 reads MRHNA; CDR2 reads SNTAGT. Trimming removed 0 bases from V and 0 bases from J, with 6 bases in between. CDR3 in amino acids: CASSDSKSSYNEQFF. CDR3 sequence (DNA): TGTGCCAGCAGTGACTCCAAGAGCTCCTACAATGAGCAGTTCTTC.

The chain recombines TRBV7-2 with TRBJ1-1, with D tentatively TRBD1 (6 bases). Germline-derived CDR1 and CDR2 are SGHTA and FQGNSA. The V end lost 3 bases, the J end lost 0 bases, and 17 bases lay between the germline ends. The CDR3 totals 17 residues. CDR3 in amino acids: CASSFLTGTSMNTEAFF. CDR3 DNA sequence: TGTGCCAGCAGCTTCCTAACCGGGACATCTATGAACACTGAAGCTTTCTTT.

The V and J genes are TRBV5-1 and TRBJ1-2, with D possibly matching TRBD1 (5 bases). Germline-derived CDR1 and CDR2 are SGHRS and YFSETQ. The CDR3 contains 18 residues. V was cut by 0 bases and J by 5 bases, with 23 bases left in between. CDR3 coding DNA: TGCGCCAGCAGCTTGGTAGGAGACAGAGTCCTCCCCCCTTATGGCTACACCTTC. This codes for CASSLVGDRVLPPYGYTF.

The chain employs TRBV11-2 and TRBJ2-1; D uncertain. Germline V gene sequence: CDR1 SGHAT, CDR2 FQNNGV. This CDR3 region has 12 residues. Trimming shortened V by 0 bases and J by 15 bases, and 12 bases separated the two germline ends. DNA for the CDR3: TGTGCCAGCAGCTTAGAAGCCTCCTCTTTGTTCTTC. It specifies CASSLEASSLFF.

The rearrangement links TRBV2 to TRBJ2-2; 8 nucleotides line up with TRBD1. J gave up 6 bases and V 0 bases, and 6 bases lay outside the gene matches. Germline V CDR1 and CDR2: SNHLY, FYNNEI. The CDR3 loop spans 16 amino acids. For the CDR3, the DNA is TGTGCCAGCAGTGAAGCGATGGCAGGGGGCGCCGGGGAGCTGTTTTTT. Translated: CASSEAMAGGAGELFF.

The chain links TRBV5-4 to TRBJ1-2; tentative D call: TRBD1 (6 bases). This CDR3 spans 16 amino acids. Germline loops: CDR1 SGHNT, CDR2 YYREEE (reference sequence). The V end lost 4 bases, the J end lost 4 bases, and 20 bases lay between the germline ends. The CDR3 loop is CASSPIHQTGFYGYTF. CDR3 coding DNA: TGTGCCAGCAGCCCGATCCATCAGACAGGATTCTATGGCTACACCTTC.

The chain combines TRBV5-4 with TRBJ1-2; D gene uncertain. Germline CDR1 is SGHNT and CDR2 is YYREEE (reference sequence). The CDR3 is 14 residues long. Trimming removed 2 bases from V and 0 bases from J, with 8 bases in between. The CDR3 nucleotides read TGTGCCAGCAGCTTTCAAGGAGCTAACTATGGCTACACCTTC. Protein product: CASSFQGANYGYTF.

The rearrangement links TRBV27 to TRBJ1-1; D uncertain. V was pared by 4 bases and J by 3 bases, with 6 bases between. Germline lookup yields CDR1 MNHEY and CDR2 SMNVEV (reference sequence). The CDR3 totals 12 residues. CDR3 loop: CASSSAYTEAFF. The CDR3 region has the DNA TGTGCCAGCAGTTCTGCGTACACTGAAGCTTTCTTT.